This T cell receptor beta chain is drawn from a study of T cells in Graves' hyperthyroidism and ophthalmopathy (dated by TCRdb to about 2019). Describing the broader study: Peripheral blood was collected at initial diagnosis, before any treatment. After sampling, hyperthyroidism patients received methimazole starting at 30 mg daily, and ophthalmopathy patients received high-dose intravenous methylprednisolone. Whether ophthalmopathy could be predicted prospectively was tested in an independent validation cohort made up of about 18 hyperthyroidism patients plus 17 patients who later progressed to ophthalmopathy. The 75 to 100 discovery patients were divided at random into training and test sets in a 7:3 ratio. The paper describes TCR Vbeta CDR3 sequencing of 120 to 150 peripheral blood samples, made up of about 41 ophthalmopathy patients, approximately 73 hyperthyroidism patients and 17 progressor patients. Thyroid tissue and blood T-cell repertoires from about six Graves' hyperthyroidism patients were also compared in the study. A discovery cohort of about 95 patients, approximately 45 with Graves' ophthalmopathy and approximately 57 with stable Graves' hyperthyroidism, was used to find distinguishing TCR V-J signatures. Study-level results and caveats: Sample size was not statistically predetermined, and blinding of investigators to group allocation was not performed. Most expanded thyroid clonotypes (frequency above 0.001) were also detected in blood, a finding suggesting that blood repertoires may reflect thyroid immune responses. In validation, progression to ophthalmopathy was predicted by the model with around 71% sensitivity and around 75% specificity, a median of around 6.5 months before onset. A model built on a 13 V-J signature distinguished ophthalmopathy from stable hyperthyroidism, reaching over 85% sensitivity and about 81% specificity in cross-validation and 80%/75% in testing.

Hyperthyroidism patients were aged 18 to 65 years and newly diagnosed, with disease duration of less than 2 months. Patients with uncontrolled infections, other autoimmune diseases, pregnancy or lactation were excluded. Diagnoses were based on clinical symptoms, serum thyroxine and TRAb, thyroid ultrasound and orbital computed tomography. Blood from progressor patients was drawn when they were first diagnosed with hyperthyroidism, before any ophthalmopathy symptoms appeared. PBMCs were separated from approximately 9.9 ml of fresh peripheral blood using Ficoll-Paque density gradient centrifugation. Progressor patients were initially diagnosed with Graves' hyperthyroidism and developed ophthalmopathy during follow-up. Trizol reagent was used to extract total RNA, and RNA quality was then checked on an Agilent 2100 Bioanalyzer. The junction carries 32 bases between V and J, which are trimmed by 7 bases and 7 bases respectively. CDR1 and CDR2 are drawn from the germline V gene (reference sequence): MNHEY, SMNVEV. Its CDR3 holds 18 amino acids, cysteine through phenylalanine. The entry retains the CDR3 DNA only, 54 bases that are in frame from base 1.

Ten or more counts support this clonotype. There is no known antigen for this receptor. Qualities for individual bases were not recorded, and no much larger clone is one base off. Amplification of TCR beta CDR3 regions was carried out from RNA transcripts. For the first round of RT-PCR on the TCR CDR3, the HTBI primer set was used together with the Qiagen OneStep RT-PCR kit. Libraries were constructed in a second round of multiplex PCR, after which size selection and purification were performed. Sequencing of the libraries was done on an Illumina HiSeq2000 using paired-end 100 bp reads. In the source study's methods: SOAPnuke was used to process the raw data, with reads discarded if the reads contained adapters or uncalled bases, had a mean Phred below 15, or lacked an exact constant-primer or identifier match. COPE v1.2.5 was used to merge high-quality paired reads, and clonotypes were defined as unique nucleotide sequences. MiTCR v1.1 was used to align the clonotypes against IMGT TRBV, TRBD and TRBJ reference segments. The analysis included only V-J combinations with a frequency above 0.0001, which together covered 99% to 99.2% of the repertoires. The TCS score was defined as F50 (clonal expansion) divided by E x V (chaos), with BLOSUM62-based TCRdist calculated between CDR3 peptides within each V-J. Welch's t-statistics and random forest reduced roughly 530 V-J features to roughly 13, which were used in a naive Bayes classifier (R e1071). Using fastp trimming at Q25 and MiXCR clonotype assembly, TCRdb reanalyzed the public sequencing data and kept in-frame beta chains. Every CDR3 protein is listed once, alongside the most common genes and DNA of its rows. TCRdb's processing, not the authors' own work, is the source of the V and J calls. For this sample the table gives over 700,000 distinct CDR3 sequences, of which approximately 18% were detected only once. In total, the top ten clones hold 16% of the sample.

The rearranged chain carries TRBV27 and TRBJ2-7; the D segment could be TRBD2, given 6 matching bases. The source is a woman between 50 and 59 years old with Graves' hyperthyroidism that later progressed to Graves' ophthalmopathy. The sequenced material came from blood. The bases are TGTGCCAGCACCAATCTACCGGGACTCCGGGATAGGGCGGAAGAGCAGTACTTC. It codes for CASTNLPGLRDRAEEQYF.